This T cell receptor (beta chain) was observed in a study of PD-L1 blockade in urothelial cancer. On the study more broadly: At 3 weeks (second dose) and 6 weeks after starting treatment, blood was analyzed. Blood yielded a median of around 150,000 T cells per sample.

This clone has only one observation. Regarding time point: peripheral blood 6 weeks after treatment start. The data were produced by immunoSEQ multiplex PCR, yet TCRdb's version contains in-frame clones alone and is incomplete. This table holds 120,000 or so clones, around 88% found once. Germline V gene sequence: CDR1 PRHDT, CDR2 FYEKMQ (reference sequence). V gave up 5 bases and J gave up 1 base; unmatched junction bases: 6. This CDR3 is built from 15 residues. Sequencing was performed on PBMCs, taken around atezolizumab (anti-PD-L1) treatment. The clonotype comes from a man between 50 and 59 years old with urothelial cancer. V gene TRBV13 combines with J gene TRBJ2-3, with 7 bases fitting TRBD1. CDR3 sequence (DNA): TGTGCCAGCAGCGGCCGGGACAGAGGCACAGATACGCAGTATTTT. Protein sequence: CASSGRDRGTDTQYF.